The source of this TCR beta chain is a study of blood T cell repertoires in COVID-19. Germline V lookup: CDR1 SGHRS, CDR2 YFSETQ. The V segment lost 7 bases and the J segment 0 bases; nucleotides outside the gene matches: 7. There are 15 residues in the CDR3. Under the authors' procedure: Nucleated cell number was recorded as an estimate derived from reference gene primer amplification. The assay was immunoSEQ multiplex PCR, and TCRdb's table has in-frame clones only and misses some. V, J and clone size derive from that table, while D and trimming were established from the DNA sequence. The table shows around 470,000 clones, with nearly 90% occurring only once.

The sequenced material came from peripheral blood. V gene TRBV5-1 combines with J gene TRBJ2-1; 7 bases map to TRBD2. This clonotype was obtained from a man aged 18 to 29 with COVID-19, enrolled during active disease. The CDR3 nucleotides are TGCGCCAGCGCCGCCAGGACTAGCTCCTACAATGAGCAGTTCTTC. It codes for CASAARTSSYNEQFF. The entire variable domain, with the rest obtained from reference TRBV5-1 and TRBJ2-1, is as follows: KAGVTQTPRYLIKTRGQQVTLSCSPISGHRSVSWYQQTPGQGLQFLFEYFSETQRNKGNFPGRFSGRQFSNSRSEMNVSTLELGDSALYLCASAARTSSYNEQFFGPGTRLTVL.